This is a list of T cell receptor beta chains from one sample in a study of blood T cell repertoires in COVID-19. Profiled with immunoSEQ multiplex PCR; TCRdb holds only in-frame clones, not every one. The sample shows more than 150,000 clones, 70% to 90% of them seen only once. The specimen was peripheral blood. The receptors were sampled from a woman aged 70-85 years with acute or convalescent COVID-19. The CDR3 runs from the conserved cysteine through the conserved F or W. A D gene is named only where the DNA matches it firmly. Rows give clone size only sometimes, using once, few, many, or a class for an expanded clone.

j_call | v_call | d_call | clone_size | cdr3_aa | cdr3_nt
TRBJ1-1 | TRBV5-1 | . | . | CASSWGPQNTEAFF | TGCGCCAGCAGCTGGGGGCCCCAGAACACTGAAGCTTTCTTT
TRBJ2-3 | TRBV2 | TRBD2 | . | CASSEGFSGGSTDTQYF | TGTGCCAGCAGTGAAGGGTTTAGCGGGGGTAGCACAGATACGCAGTATTTT
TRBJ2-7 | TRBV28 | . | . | CASSLPGRGMPYEQYF | TGTGCCAGCAGTTTACCAGGAAGGGGCATGCCCTACGAGCAGTACTTC
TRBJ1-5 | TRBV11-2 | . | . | CASSLDRTDNQPQHF | TGTGCCAGCAGCTTAGATCGGACAGACAATCAGCCCCAGCATTTT
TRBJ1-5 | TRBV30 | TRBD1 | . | CACTQPGQGYQPQHF | TGTGCCTGTACACAGCCGGGACAGGGCTATCAGCCCCAGCATTTT
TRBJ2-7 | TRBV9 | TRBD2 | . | CATSRGGSYEQYF | TGTGCCACCAGTCGCGGGGGGTCCTACGAGCAGTACTTC
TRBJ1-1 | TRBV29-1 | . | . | CSVEKEMNTEAFF | TGCAGCGTTGAGAAGGAGATGAACACTGAAGCTTTCTTT
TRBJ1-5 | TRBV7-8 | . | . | CASSPKTGNHQPQHF | TGTGCCAGCAGCCCGAAAACAGGGAACCATCAGCCCCAGCATTTT
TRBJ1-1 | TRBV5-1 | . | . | CASTSGSGTEAFF | TGCGCCAGCACCTCTGGGTCGGGGACTGAAGCTTTCTTT
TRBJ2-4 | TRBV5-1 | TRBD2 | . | CASSLAGTSGRAKNIQYF | TGCGCCAGCAGCTTGGCCGGGACTAGCGGGAGAGCCAAAAACATTCAGTACTTC
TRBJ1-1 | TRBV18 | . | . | CASSSYTENTEAFF | TGTGCCAGCTCATCGTACACAGAGAACACTGAAGCTTTCTTT
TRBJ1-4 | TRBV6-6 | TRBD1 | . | CASSVRQGENEKLFF | TGTGCCAGCAGTGTCCGACAGGGAGAAAATGAAAAACTGTTTTTT
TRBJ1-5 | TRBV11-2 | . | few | CASSPTGRNQPQHF | TGTGCCAGCAGCCCCACTGGTCGAAATCAGCCCCAGCATTTT
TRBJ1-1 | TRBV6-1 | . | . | CASSELGVVGTEAFF | TGTGCCAGCAGTGAACTCGGGGTAGTCGGCACTGAAGCTTTCTTT
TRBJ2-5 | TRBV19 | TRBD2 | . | CASSIDRGGGETQYF | TGTGCCAGTAGTATAGATCGAGGCGGGGGAGAGACCCAGTACTTC
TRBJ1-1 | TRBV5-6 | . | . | CASSLGTANTEAFF | TGTGCCAGCAGCTTGGGGACAGCTAACACTGAAGCTTTCTTT
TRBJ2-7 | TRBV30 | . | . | CAWSRDPRGYEQYF | TGTGCCTGGAGTCGGGATCCCCGGGGGTACGAGCAGTACTTC
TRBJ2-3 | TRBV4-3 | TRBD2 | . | CASSQAGTSGGADTQYF | TGCGCCAGCAGCCAAGCCGGGACTAGCGGGGGTGCAGATACGCAGTATTTT
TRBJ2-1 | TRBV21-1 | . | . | CARKAGERDRAPYNEQFF | TGTGCCCGAAAAGCAGGGGAGAGGGACAGGGCACCCTACAATGAGCAGTTCTTC
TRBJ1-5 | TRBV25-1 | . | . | CASSFGGDQPQHF | TGTGCCAGCAGTTTTGGGGGGGATCAGCCCCAGCATTTT
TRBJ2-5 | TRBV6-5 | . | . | CASRGPGGPQETQYF | TGTGCCAGCAGGGGCCCAGGGGGGCCACAAGAGACCCAGTACTTC
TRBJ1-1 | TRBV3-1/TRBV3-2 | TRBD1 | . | CASSPGTGANTEAFF | TGTGCCAGCAGCCCCGGGACAGGGGCGAACACTGAAGCTTTCTTT
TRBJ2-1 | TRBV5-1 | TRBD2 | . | CASSSTSGAYNEQFF | TGCGCCAGCAGCTCCACTAGCGGCGCCTACAATGAGCAGTTCTTC
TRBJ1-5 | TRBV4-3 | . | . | CASSQEVVGNQPQHF | TGCGCCAGCAGCCAAGAAGTAGTGGGCAATCAGCCCCAGCATTTT
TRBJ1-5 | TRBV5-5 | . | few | CASSLSVGGNQPQHF | TGTGCCAGCAGCCTCTCGGTCGGGGGCAATCAGCCCCAGCATTTT
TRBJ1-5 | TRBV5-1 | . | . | CASSLAGGDQPQHF | TGCGCCAGCAGCTTGGCTGGAGGAGATCAGCCCCAGCATTTT
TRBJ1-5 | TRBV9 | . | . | CASSVAVNQPQHF | TGTGCCAGCAGCGTAGCAGTGAATCAGCCCCAGCATTTT
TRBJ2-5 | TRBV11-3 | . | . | CASSLDQRGTQYF | TGTGCCAGCAGCTTAGATCAGAGAGGGACCCAGTACTTC
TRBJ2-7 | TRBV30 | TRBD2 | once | CAWTSGNSYEQYF | TGTGCCTGGACTAGCGGGAACTCCTACGAGCAGTACTTC
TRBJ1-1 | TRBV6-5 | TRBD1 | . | CASTEDRGDTEAFF | TGTGCCAGCACCGAGGACAGGGGGGACACTGAAGCTTTCTTT
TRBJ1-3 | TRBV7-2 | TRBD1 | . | CASGKDRRSGNTIYF | TGTGCCAGCGGTAAGGACAGGCGTTCTGGAAACACCATATATTTT
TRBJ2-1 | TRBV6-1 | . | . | CASSELGLYGSNEQFF | TGTGCCAGCAGTGAATTGGGGCTCTACGGGAGTAATGAGCAGTTCTTC
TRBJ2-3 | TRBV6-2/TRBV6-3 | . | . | CASSDGLHTQYF | TGTGCCAGCAGTGACGGACTTCATACGCAGTATTTT
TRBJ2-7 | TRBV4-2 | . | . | CASSQETYEQYF | TGTGCCAGCAGCCAAGAAACTTACGAGCAGTACTTC
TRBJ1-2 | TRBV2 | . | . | CASSEAWQGNYGYTF | TGTGCCAGCAGTGAAGCGTGGCAGGGTAACTATGGCTACACCTTC
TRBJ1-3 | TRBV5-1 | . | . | CASSLEGILSGNTIYF | TGCGCCAGCAGCTTGGAGGGGATACTCTCTGGAAACACCATATATTTT
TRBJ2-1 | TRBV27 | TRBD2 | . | CASSPLSGSSYNEQFF | TGTGCCAGCAGTCCCCTTAGCGGGAGCTCCTACAATGAGCAGTTCTTC
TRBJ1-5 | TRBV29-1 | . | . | CSPQGCRQPQHF | TGCAGCCCTCAGGGTTGCCGTCAGCCCCAGCATTTT
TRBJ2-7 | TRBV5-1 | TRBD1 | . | CASSPGTGRLYEQYF | TGCGCCAGCAGCCCCGGGACAGGGAGATTGTACGAGCAGTACTTC
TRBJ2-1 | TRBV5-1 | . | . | CASSLGDTYNEQFF | TGCGCCAGCAGCTTGGGGGACACCTACAATGAGCAGTTCTTC
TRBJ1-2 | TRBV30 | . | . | CAWRRVGSNYGYTF | TGTGCCTGGAGGCGGGTGGGGAGTAACTATGGCTACACCTTC
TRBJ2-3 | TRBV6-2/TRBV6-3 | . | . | CASSYSIGGPSAGYTQYF | TGTGCCAGCAGTTACTCGATCGGAGGCCCCTCCGCCGGGTATACGCAGTATTTT
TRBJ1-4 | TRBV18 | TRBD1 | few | CASSPQGAREKLFF | TGTGCCAGCTCACCACAGGGGGCGCGGGAAAAACTGTTTTTT
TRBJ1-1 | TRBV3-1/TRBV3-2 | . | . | CASRDFQNTEAFF | TGTGCCAGCAGGGACTTTCAGAACACTGAAGCTTTCTTT
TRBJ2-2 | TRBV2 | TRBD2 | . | CASTELIAGGPGELFF | TGTGCCAGCACCGAATTGATAGCGGGAGGGCCCGGGGAGCTGTTTTTT
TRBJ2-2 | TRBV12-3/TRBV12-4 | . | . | CASSLGGTGELFF | TGTGCCAGCAGTCTGGGGGGAACCGGGGAGCTGTTTTTT
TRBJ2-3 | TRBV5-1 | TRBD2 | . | CASSLSGGPTDTQYF | TGCGCCAGCAGCTTGTCGGGGGGGCCCACAGATACGCAGTATTTT
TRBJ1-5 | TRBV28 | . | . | CASSPGGQPQHF | TGTGCCAGCAGTCCGGGGGGACAGCCCCAGCATTTT
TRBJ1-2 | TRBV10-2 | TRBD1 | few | CASGGTGGGYGYTF | TGCGCCAGCGGAGGGACAGGAGGTGGCTATGGCTACACCTTC
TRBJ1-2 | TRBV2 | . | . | CASSVQGPYGYTF | TGTGCCAGCAGTGTGCAGGGGCCTTATGGCTACACCTTC
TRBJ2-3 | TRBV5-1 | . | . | CASTKQVNTDTQYF | TGCGCCAGCACCAAACAGGTAAACACAGATACGCAGTATTTT
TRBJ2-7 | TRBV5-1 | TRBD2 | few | CASSLGGGISYEQYF | TGCGCCAGCAGCTTGGGGGGAGGGATCTCCTACGAGCAGTACTTC
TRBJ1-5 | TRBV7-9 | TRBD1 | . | CASSRGQGGNQPQHF | TGTGCCAGCAGCAGGGGACAGGGAGGCAATCAGCCCCAGCATTTT
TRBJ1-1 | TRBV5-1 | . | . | CASSTQGGNTEAFF | TGCGCCAGCAGCACTCAGGGTGGGAACACTGAAGCTTTCTTT
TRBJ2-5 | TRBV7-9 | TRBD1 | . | CASSSGTGEIQKETQYF | TGTGCCAGCAGTTCCGGGACAGGGGAAATACAGAAAGAGACCCAGTACTTC